These 26 T cell receptor beta chains were all obtained from the same sample, sequenced in a study (dated by TCRdb to the mid-2010s). The library was produced with 5' RACE. The sample was run on an Illumina MiSeq. TCRdb trimmed public reads at Q25 via fastp, called clones via MiXCR and kept in-frame beta chains. Under each unique CDR3 protein, matching rows form one entry showing the most common genes and DNA. A total of about 57,000 distinct CDR3 sequences appear in this sample, more than 25% of them only once. The top ten constitute roughly 2.2% of the sample. Cells that were CD4+CD25+CD127-/low were isolated as Tregs. What was sequenced was tumor-infiltrating Tregs sorted from the breast tumor. The receptors come from a female donor with breast cancer.

The rearrangement uses TRBV6-2 or TRBV6-3 and TRBJ2-1; D is tentatively TRBD1 or TRBD2 (5 bases each). The CDR3 length is 13 residues. Germline-derived CDR1 and CDR2 are MNHEY and SVGEGT. Between the trimmed V and J ends, which lost 7 bases and 9 bases, there was a span of 16 bases. As DNA, the CDR3 is TGTGCCAGCACCCAGGGAGACGTCAGTGAGCAGTTCTTC. Encoded protein: CASTQGDVSEQFF.

This clonotype appeared many times. The chain's CDR3 is CASSRRGWEQYF. CDR3 bases: TGTGCCAGCTCGAGGCGGGGGTGGGAGCAGTACTTC. This chain connects TRBV28 to TRBJ2-7; 7 nucleotides agree with TRBD2. Germline CDR1 is MDHEN and CDR2 is SYDVKM. Germline trimming cut 8 bases from V and 7 bases from J; bases unmatched to any gene: 8. This CDR3 is 12 amino acids long.

V is TRBV15 and J is TRBJ2-6; TRBD1 aligns across 10 bases. Germline V CDR1 and CDR2: LNHNV, YYDKDF (reference sequence). V lost 4 bases to trimming and J lost 3 bases; unmatched junction nucleotides: 3. The CDR3 sequence is 16 residues long. For the CDR3, the DNA is TGTGCCACCAGCACCGGGACAGGGGATGGGGCCAACGTCCTGACTTTC. Amino acids: CATSTGTGDGANVLTF.

The chain carries TRBV7-2 and TRBJ2-1; the D gene is possibly TRBD2 (6 bases). The CDR3 extends over 13 amino acids. CDR1 is SGHTA, CDR2 FQGNSA, per germline. Trimming cost V 7 bases and J 2 bases, with 9 bases left between them. CDR3 bases: TGTGCCAGCATGAGGGAGGCCTACAATGAGCAGTTCTTC. Translating gives CASMREAYNEQFF.

The genes are TRBV5-1 and TRBJ2-7; 8 bases match TRBD2. This CDR3 has 14 residues. Germline CDR1 and CDR2: SGHRS and YFSETQ. With V trimmed by 3 bases and J by 2 bases, 4 bases remained unmatched. The CDR3 reads CASSSGAGAYEQYF. The CDR3 coding sequence is TGCGCCAGCAGCTCGGGAGCGGGGGCCTACGAGCAGTACTTC.

The sample holds many counts of this clonotype. CDR3 DNA: TGCAGTGCTATCCAAGGCGGGAGGGCCTCCTACGAGCAGTACTTC. Its translation is CSAIQGGRASYEQYF. The chain combines TRBV20-1 with TRBJ2-7, with 9 positions matching TRBD2. V was pared by 4 bases and J by 0 bases, with 7 bases of the junction left unmatched. Germline CDR1 is DFQATT and CDR2 is SNEGSKA (reference sequence). The CDR3 covers 15 residues.

This clonotype was observed at least ten times. The chain joins TRBV29-1 to TRBJ1-3; D unclear. V lost 3 bases and J 1 base, leaving 1 base between the germline ends. There are 11 residues in the CDR3. The V gene's germline CDR1 is SQVTM and CDR2 ANQGSEA. CDR3 DNA: TGCAGCGTTGATTCTGGAAACACCATATATTTT. Its protein is CSVDSGNTIYF.

In this sample, this clonotype turned up a few times. This chain uses TRBV10-3 with TRBJ2-5; perhaps TRBD2 as D (6 bases). CDR3 length equals 15 residues. Per germline, CDR1 ENHRY and CDR2 SYGVKD. Trimming left V 5 bases short and J 1 base short, with 14 bases between. The DNA for the CDR3 is TGTGCCATCAGTTACGCCGGGGGAGCCCAAGAGACCCAGTACTTC. Translated: CAISYAGGAQETQYF.

The table lists this clonotype with a few counts. The DNA for the CDR3 is TGTGCCAGCAGCTTAGTGTGGCGGGATACGCAGTATTTT. It codes for CASSLVWRDTQYF. The rearrangement uses TRBV7-3 and TRBJ2-3; D gene ambiguous. This CDR3 contains 13 residues. Deletions cut 2 bases from V and 6 bases from J, with 9 bases between. The V gene's germline CDR1 is SGHTA and CDR2 FQGTGA.

Ten or more counts support this clonotype. The chain carries TRBV2 and TRBJ1-2; 7 positions match TRBD1. With 10 bases clipped from V and 2 bases from J, the junction kept 4 bases outside the gene matches. CDR3 length equals 12 residues. Germline V gene data show CDR1 as SNHLY and CDR2 as FYNNEI. DNA for the CDR3: TGTGCCATCACACAGGGGAACTATGGCTACACCTTC. It encodes CAITQGNYGYTF.

The V and J genes are TRBV6-1 and TRBJ1-5, with no clear D. V was pared by 8 bases and J by 6 bases, with 14 bases between. CDR3 length: 13 residues. The V gene's germline CDR1 is MNHNS and CDR2 SASEGT. In nucleotides, the CDR3 is TGTGCCAGCTCTTCGGAAGGCAGTCAGCCCCAGCATTTT. It encodes CASSSEGSQPQHF.

To note about this clonotype: The junction and the germline gene differ at one end; a read error may be behind it. The rearrangement uses TRBV30 and TRBJ2-5; 11 positions match TRBD2. The CDR3 contains 14 residues. Per the germline V gene, CDR1 is GTSNPN and CDR2 is SVGIG (reference sequence). CDR3 loop: CARSAGLAGETQYF. As DNA, the CDR3 is TGTGCCCGGAGTGCTGGACTAGCGGGCGAGACCCAGTACTTC.

This clonotype was observed at least ten times. The chain carries TRBV28 and TRBJ1-5, with 7 bases identical to TRBD1. Germline CDR1 reads MDHEN; CDR2 reads SYDVKM. The length of the CDR3 is 15 residues. The V and J ends lost 6 bases and 4 bases, in that order; junction bases with no gene match: 9. Here the CDR3 DNA reads TGTGCCAGCAGGACCCCGGGACAGTATAATCAGCCCCAGCATTTT. This translates into CASRTPGQYNQPQHF.

This clonotype was seen a few times. This rearrangement joins TRBV4-1 to TRBJ1-2, with 8 bases that match TRBD1. Germline V gives CDR1 MGHRA, CDR2 YSYEKL. Trimming at V came to 0 bases and at J to 6 bases, leaving 12 bases not matched to a gene. The CDR3 has 17 residues. This CDR3 is CASSQDQAAGGVDGYTF. Here the CDR3 DNA reads TGCGCCAGCAGCCAAGATCAGGCGGCAGGGGGCGTGGATGGCTACACCTTC.

A few counts support this clonotype. J is TRBJ2-7 and V is TRBV28; 10 bases are shared with TRBD1. The CDR3 loop spans 14 amino acids. CDR1 is MDHEN and CDR2 is SYDVKM in the germline V gene. V dropped 5 bases and J dropped 2; count of bases not matched to a gene: 3. The CDR3 bases are TGTGCCAGCAGTGACAGGGGGCTTACCTACGAGCAGTACTTC. This gives the protein CASSDRGLTYEQYF.

In this sample, this clonotype turned up a few times. The junction departs from germline at one end; a sequencing error may be responsible. The V gene is TRBV4-3, the J gene TRBJ2-3; a possible D gene is TRBD1 (7 bases). The CDR3 contains 17 residues. CDR1 and CDR2 (germline): LGHNA, YSLEER. The DNA of the CDR3 is TGTGCCAGCAGCCTCAGACAGGGAGGACAGGTCCAGGATACGCAGTATTTT. It specifies CASSLRQGGQVQDTQYF.

The chain carries TRBV2 and TRBJ2-1; 7 bases are a match to TRBD1. The J segment lost 4 bases and the V segment lost 5 bases, leaving 8 bases of the junction unmatched. Germline CDR1 reads SNHLY; CDR2 reads FYNNEI. The CDR3 contains 15 residues. The CDR3 spells CASSLQGMGYNEQFF. In DNA form, the CDR3 reads TGTGCCAGCAGTCTACAGGGGATGGGTTACAATGAGCAGTTCTTC.

The rearrangement uses TRBV6-5 and TRBJ1-3; D remains unclear. Germline loops: CDR1 MNHEY, CDR2 SVGAGI. V dropped 4 bases and J dropped 8 bases, with 12 bases sitting between them. The CDR3 length is 13 residues. The CDR3 is CASSFLSADTIYF. CDR3 in DNA: TGTGCCAGCAGTTTCCTATCCGCGGACACCATATATTTT.

This clonotype was recorded a few times. The CDR3 does not end in the conserved phenylalanine or tryptophan, so this is likely a read error. The chain joins TRBV7-9 to TRBJ2-2; D is possibly TRBD2 (6 bases). Between the trimmed V and J ends, which lost 3 bases and 0 bases, there was a span of 14 bases. The CDR3 is 17 residues long. The germline V gene has CDR1 SEHNR and CDR2 FQNEAQ (reference sequence). The CDR3 sequence is CASSLGGASSNTGELFL. The CDR3 DNA follows: TGTGCCAGCAGCTTGGGCGGGGCCTCCTCGAACACCGGGGAGCTGTTTCTT.

This clonotype has just one count. The rearrangement uses TRBV6-1 and TRBJ2-1, with TRBD2 matching 9 bases. Germline V gives CDR1 MNHNS, CDR2 SASEGT. The CDR3 loop spans 12 amino acids. V lost 5 bases to trimming and J lost 9 bases; unmatched junction nucleotides: 2. The chain's CDR3 is CASSLAGVEQFF. The CDR3, as DNA: TGTGCCAGCAGTTTAGCGGGAGTTGAGCAGTTCTTC.

The chain couples TRBV11-2 to TRBJ1-2; D ambiguous. The CDR3 spans 13 residues. Germline-derived CDR1 and CDR2 are SGHAT and FQNNGV. V was trimmed by 0 bases and J by 4 bases, leaving 6 bases between them. The CDR3: CASSLEAAYGYTF. The CDR3 coding sequence is TGTGCCAGCAGCTTAGAGGCAGCCTATGGCTACACCTTC.

A few counts support this clonotype. The CDR3 DNA sequence: TGTGCCAGCAGCTCCTTCGGCGGGGGGCAAGCTAATGAAAAACTGTTTTTT. Residues: CASSSFGGGQANEKLFF. The rearrangement joins TRBV7-9 to TRBJ1-4; TRBD1 is a possible D gene (6 bases). V lost 4 bases to trimming and J lost 3 bases, with 18 bases between them. Germline assignment: CDR1 SEHNR and CDR2 FQNEAQ (reference sequence). The CDR3 length is 17 residues.

About this clonotype itself: A much larger clone sits a single nucleotide away, making a read error possible. The chain employs TRBV6-2 or TRBV6-3 and TRBJ2-7; D unresolved. Trimming removed 3 bases at V and 2 bases at J, with 8 bases between. CDR3 length: 13 residues. Germline V gene sequence: CDR1 MNHEY, CDR2 SVGEGT. Here the CDR3 DNA reads TGTGCCAGCAGTTATTCGCCAGCCTACGAGCAGTACTTC. Protein: CASSYSPAYEQYF.

The sample holds many counts of this clonotype. This chain links TRBV15 with TRBJ2-5, with 8 bases that match TRBD1. CDR3 length: 14 residues. V lost 1 base, J lost 5 bases, and 3 bases stayed unmatched. Germline assignment: CDR1 LNHNV and CDR2 YYDKDF (reference sequence). The CDR3 spells CATSRGTGRETQYF. The CDR3 region has the DNA TGTGCCACCAGCAGAGGGACAGGGCGGGAGACCCAGTACTTC.

This clonotype came up a few times. V is TRBV10-3 and J is TRBJ2-3; D gene unclear. The V gene's germline CDR1 is ENHRY and CDR2 SYGVKD. The V end lost 8 bases, the J end lost 0 bases, and 15 bases lay between the germline ends. CDR3 length: 15 residues. CDR3 nucleotide sequence: TGTGCCATCCTTCCCTCGGGCGGAAGCACAGATACGCAGTATTTT. This codes for CAILPSGGSTDTQYF.

This clonotype was observed a handful of times. The chain combines TRBV6-1 with TRBJ2-4; TRBD1 matches at 7 bases. V was pared by 6 bases and J by 5 bases, with 7 bases of the junction left unmatched. The V gene's germline CDR1 is MNHNS and CDR2 SASEGT. There are 14 residues in the CDR3. CDR3 residues: CASRTGTVENIQYF. For the CDR3, the DNA is TGTGCCAGCAGGACGGGGACAGTCGAAAACATTCAGTACTTC.